The source of this T cell receptor (beta chain) is a study of T-cell reconstitution after alpha-beta-depleted transplantation in children. Unique molecular identifiers were built into the TCRbeta library. TCRdb re-derived calls from the PCR reads in MiXCR, one entry per CDR3 protein. The sample includes over 200,000 distinct CDR3 sequences, about 9.5% seen only once; the top ten take approximately 5.9%. This clonotype was observed a handful of times. Here the sequenced sample was PBMCs from the stem cell graft donor, taken from the stem cell graft. This TCR was recovered from a human donor who donated a stem cell graft to a child with acute lymphoblastic leukemia.

The CDR3 sequence: CASIKLGTYEQYF. The CDR3 DNA reads TGTGCCAGCATCAAACTCGGGACCTACGAGCAGTACTTC. The genes are TRBV7-9 and TRBJ2-7; D may be TRBD2 (5 bases). Trimming removed 7 bases from V and 2 bases from J, with 12 bases in between. The CDR3 runs to 13 residues. Per the germline V gene, CDR1 is SEHNR and CDR2 is FQNEAQ (reference sequence). The entire variable domain, with the rest obtained from reference TRBV7-9 and TRBJ2-7, is as follows: DTGVSQNPRHKITKRGQNVTFRCDPISEHNRLYWYRQTLGQGPEFLTYFQNEAQLEKSRLLSDRFSAERPKGSFSTLEIQRTEQGDSAMYLCASIKLGTYEQYFGPGTRLTVT.